This T cell receptor (beta chain) was sequenced during a study of cytomegalovirus exposure and HLA in healthy donors. Whole-study results and caveats: The authors confirmed in vitro that a few CMV-associated chains were specific for CMV antigens.

As concerns this clone: Antigen: not known.

PCR employed 60 Vbeta and 13 Jbeta primers. The data were produced by immunoSEQ multiplex PCR, yet TCRdb's version contains in-frame clones alone and is incomplete. The sample has approximately 160,000 clones; 64% are singletons. Germline lookup yields CDR1 LNHDA and CDR2 SQIVND (reference sequence). There are 13 residues in the CDR3. Trimming removed 4 bases from V and 4 bases from J, with 9 bases in between. The sequence derives from a woman younger than 45 in good health and CMV-seropositive. This chain links TRBV19 with TRBJ2-3; tentatively, D is TRBD2 (7 bases). The sample taken for sequencing was PBMCs. CDR3 protein: CASSTGGPDTQYF. In nucleotides, the CDR3 is TGTGCCAGTAGTACGGGGGGCCCAGATACGCAGTATTTT.